By share, the clone carrying this T cell receptor (beta chain) counts as medium-sized. TCRdb's copy holds only in-frame clones and misses some; the assay was immunoSEQ multiplex PCR. The repertoire holds around 20,000 clones, with roughly 70% as singletons. This specimen belongs to a study of OX40 agonist ivuxolimab in advanced cancers. CDR1 is LGHNA, CDR2 YSLEER, per germline. The ends were cut back, 0 bases at V and 4 bases at J, with 15 bases in the middle. The CDR3 totals 16 residues. The sample here was CD4+ or CD8+ T cells sorted from blood, taken in a trial of the OX40 agonist ivuxolimab. The TCR comes from an adult with an advanced solid tumor such as melanoma, head and neck, liver or kidney cancer. V usage is TRBV4-3 and J usage is TRBJ1-2, with D possibly matching TRBD1 (5 bases). CDR3 bases: TGCGCCAGCAGCCAAGATCGACAGAGCAGCTCCTATGGCTACACCTTC. It encodes CASSQDRQSSSYGYTF.